This T cell receptor (beta chain) was retrieved from a study of early T cells in non-severe SARS-CoV-2 infection. TCRdb ran MiXCR on the 5' RACE reads and lists one entry per CDR3 protein. The sample includes around 84,000 distinct CDR3 sequences, 9.5% to 13% of them seen just once. This CDR3 region has 15 residues. CDR1 and CDR2 (germline): LGHDT, YNNKEL (reference sequence). V lost 3 bases, J lost 2 bases, and 11 bases lay in between. The chain is built from TRBV3-1 and TRBJ2-1, with unresolved D. The source material was whole blood. This sequence originates from an adult who was a healthcare worker with PCR-confirmed SARS-CoV-2 infection or an uninfected control (not recorded which). DNA of the CDR3: TGTGCCAGCAGCCATTCCGGATCAGCCTACAATGAGCAGTTCTTC. Translating gives CASSHSGSAYNEQFF.